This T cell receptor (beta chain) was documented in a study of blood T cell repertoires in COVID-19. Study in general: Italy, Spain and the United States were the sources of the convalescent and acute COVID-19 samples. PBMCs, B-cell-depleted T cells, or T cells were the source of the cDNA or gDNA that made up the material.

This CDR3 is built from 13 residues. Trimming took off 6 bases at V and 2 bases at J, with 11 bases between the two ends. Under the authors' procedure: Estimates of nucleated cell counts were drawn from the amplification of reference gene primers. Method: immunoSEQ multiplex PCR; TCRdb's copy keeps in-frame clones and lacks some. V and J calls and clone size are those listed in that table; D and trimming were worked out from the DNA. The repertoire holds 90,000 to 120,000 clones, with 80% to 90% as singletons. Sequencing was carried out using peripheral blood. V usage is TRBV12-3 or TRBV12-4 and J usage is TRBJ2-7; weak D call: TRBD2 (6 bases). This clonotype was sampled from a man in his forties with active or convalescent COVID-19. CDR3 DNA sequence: TGTGCCAGCAGGTTGGGGGGAACCTACGAGCAGTACTTC. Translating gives CASRLGGTYEQYF.